The 11 T cell receptor beta chains reported below all come from one sample, sequenced in a study of T cell responses to AZD1222 COVID-19 vaccine. TCRdb keeps only in-frame clones here, not all; method: immunoSEQ multiplex PCR. The sample yields about 150,000 clones, 75% to 95% seen once. Sequenced material: peripheral blood, taken on day 0 of AZD1222 vaccination. Every receptor here comes from an adult in good health.

The genes are TRBV7-3 and TRBJ2-5, with TRBD1 identical over 7 bases. This CDR3 has 16 residues. Looked up from germline, CDR1 is SGHTA and CDR2 is FQGTGA. The J segment lost 0 bases and the V segment lost 5 bases, leaving 9 bases of the junction unmatched. In nucleotides, the CDR3 is TGTGCCAGCAGCCACTCAGGGACAGCTAACCAAGAGACCCAGTACTTC. This sequence encodes CASSHSGTANQETQYF.

V gene TRBV6-5 combines with J gene TRBJ1-6, with unresolved D. Germline V gives CDR1 MNHEY, CDR2 SVGAGI. This CDR3 contains 14 residues. Deletions cut 6 bases from V and 7 bases from J, with 13 bases between. This CDR3 is CASSKGLKNSPLHF. CDR3 DNA sequence: TGTGCCAGCAGCAAAGGACTGAAGAATTCACCCCTCCACTTT.

This CDR3 reads CASSLMVRNPGNNEQFF. In DNA, the CDR3 is TGTGCCAGCAGTTTAATGGTCCGGAATCCAGGAAACAATGAGCAGTTCTTC. The rearrangement joins TRBV27 to TRBJ2-1; no definite D call. Trimming stripped 2 bases from V and 5 bases from J, with 19 bases between. Per the germline V gene, CDR1 is MNHEY and CDR2 is SMNVEV (reference sequence). This CDR3 contains 17 residues.

The rearrangement links TRBV9 to TRBJ2-3; 11 nucleotides match TRBD1. CDR3 length: 15 amino acids. Germline CDR1 SGDLS, CDR2 YYNGEE. V shed 4 bases, J shed 7 bases, and the junction held 8 bases outside the gene matches. This chain's CDR3 is CASSLRTGGANTQYF. CDR3 nucleotide sequence: TGTGCCAGCAGCTTACGGACAGGGGGCGCGAATACGCAGTATTTT.

The V gene is TRBV10-3, the J gene TRBJ1-2; TRBD1 is a possible D gene (5 bases). The V gene lost 3 bases and the J gene lost 12 bases, with 11 bases spanning the gap. The CDR3 has 11 residues. CDR1 ENHRY and CDR2 SYGVKD come from the germline V gene. The CDR3 reads CAISEGAGDTF. CDR3 DNA: TGTGCCATCAGTGAAGGTGCGGGGGACACCTTC.

J is TRBJ1-3 and V is TRBV27; D gene uncertain. Trimming took 1 base from V and 0 from J, leaving 10 bases between them. The V gene's germline CDR1 is MNHEY and CDR2 SMNVEV (reference sequence). The CDR3 extends over 16 amino acids. The CDR3 DNA sequence: TGTGCCAGCAGTTTATTATTCCCAGGCTCTGGAAACACCATATATTTT. This sequence encodes CASSLLFPGSGNTIYF.

The CDR3 protein is CASSPGTSGNNEQFF. As DNA, the CDR3 is TGTGCCAGCAGCCCTGGGACTAGCGGGAACAATGAGCAGTTCTTC. The rearrangement links TRBV11-3 to TRBJ2-1; 13 bases map to TRBD2. The CDR3 is made up of 15 amino acids. The germline V gene encodes CDR1 SGHNT and CDR2 YENEEA. J lost 5 bases, V lost 5 bases, and 3 bases had no gene match.

The chain recombines TRBV14 with TRBJ2-5; no firm D call. CDR1 is SGHDN and CDR2 is FVKESK in the germline V gene. Trimming shortened V by 0 bases and J by 7 bases, and 6 bases separated the two germline ends. The CDR3 totals 12 residues. Written as DNA, the CDR3 is TGTGCCAGCAGCCAAGATTTTGGGACCCAGTACTTC. Encoded protein: CASSQDFGTQYF.

The chain carries TRBV18 and TRBJ1-1; no reliable D call. V lost 2 bases to trimming and J lost 3 bases, with 4 bases between them. The CDR3 covers 12 residues. Germline loops: CDR1 KGHSH, CDR2 LQKENI. The CDR3 bases are TGTGCCAGCTCACCAGGTTACACTGAAGCTTTCTTT. It encodes CASSPGYTEAFF.

The V and J genes are TRBV15 and TRBJ1-6; tentative D call: TRBD1 (5 bases). V lost 1 base, J lost 7 bases, and 11 bases lay in between. The CDR3 runs 15 residues. CDR1 and CDR2 (germline): LNHNV, YYDKDF (reference sequence). The CDR3 DNA follows: TGTGCCACCAGCAGAGTGCAGGGAGTGAATTCACCCCTCCACTTT. Its translation: CATSRVQGVNSPLHF.

The J gene is TRBJ1-1, the V gene TRBV10-3, with 7 bases matching TRBD1. The V and J ends lost 2 bases and 3 bases, in that order; junction bases with no gene match: 6. The CDR3 has 15 amino acids. Germline V gives CDR1 ENHRY, CDR2 SYGVKD. The CDR3: CAISENRGADTEAFF. The CDR3 DNA is TGTGCCATCAGTGAGAACAGGGGTGCGGACACTGAAGCTTTCTTT.